Following are 20 T cell receptor beta chains from one sample sequenced in a study of CD8+ T cells in alopecia areata. Treatment specified: oral pan-JAK inhibitor, 5-10 mg twice daily. Sequencing used cDNA as its template, made by extracting RNA and reverse transcribing it. Repertoires were generated with immunoSEQ multiplex PCR, while TCRdb's copy carries only in-frame clones and drops some. Altogether a few hundred thousand clones are present, around two fifths being singletons, with the ten largest covering 0.48%. The sequences come from CD4+ T cells sorted from blood, collected at approximately week 34, from a patient treated with tofacitinib. The source of these receptors is a human donor with alopecia areata.

This rearrangement joins TRBV4-1 to TRBJ1-4; D may be TRBD1 (5 bases). This CDR3 region has 20 residues. Germline values: CDR1 MGHRA, CDR2 YSYEKL. Between the trimmed V and J ends, which lost 1 base and 10 bases, there was a span of 31 bases. CDR3 sequence: CASSQVMGFLSAREESKLFF. The CDR3 DNA is TGCGCCAGCAGCCAAGTGATGGGGTTTCTCTCGGCCAGGGAGGAGTCAAAACTGTTTTTT.

As to this clone: Other nucleotide sequences in the sample specify the same CDR3. V gene TRBV19 combines with J gene TRBJ2-5; TRBD1 matches 9 bases. The germline V gene encodes CDR1 LNHDA and CDR2 SQIVND (reference sequence). J lost 5 bases, V lost 9 bases, and 1 base had no gene match. CDR3 size: 11 residues. The CDR3, as DNA: TGTGCCAGCGGACAGGGGGAGACCCAGTACTTC. Translation: CASGQGETQYF.

This clone was seen once. This chain uses TRBV28 with TRBJ1-1, with D possibly TRBD1 on 5 matching bases. The germline V gene has CDR1 MDHEN and CDR2 SYDVKM. The V end was cut by 4 bases, the J end by 4 bases, with 10 bases between. CDR3 length equals 13 residues. CDR3 DNA: TGTGCCAGCAGTTCGGGGGTAATCACTGAAGCTTTCTTT. It specifies CASSSGVITEAFF.

The chain is built from TRBV30 and TRBJ2-1; 8 bases line up with TRBD1. In germline, CDR1 is GTSNPN, CDR2 SVGIG (reference sequence). J lost 7 bases, V lost 3 bases, and 5 bases had no gene match. The CDR3 extends over 13 amino acids. The CDR3 region has the DNA TGTGCCTGGAGGGGACAGGCTACTAATGAGCAGTTCTTC. Its translation: CAWRGQATNEQFF.

In its sample, this clone was seen a few times. The J gene is TRBJ2-7, the V gene TRBV7-9; D is possibly TRBD2 (7 bases). Germline V gene sequence: CDR1 SEHNR, CDR2 FQNEAQ (reference sequence). The V end was cut by 1 base, the J end by 1 base, with 11 bases between. The CDR3 is 15 residues long. DNA of the CDR3: TGTGCCAGCAGCTTAGTACGGGGGGCTTCCTACGAGCAGTACTTC. It encodes CASSLVRGASYEQYF.

The chain couples TRBV2 to TRBJ1-1; TRBD1 agrees at 7 bases. Germline V gene data show CDR1 as SNHLY and CDR2 as FYNNEI. CDR3 length: 14 residues. Germline trimming cut 7 bases from V and 2 bases from J; bases unmatched to any gene: 7. The CDR3 spells CASMKTGINTEAFF. The CDR3 coding sequence is TGTGCCAGCATGAAGACAGGGATCAACACTGAAGCTTTCTTT.

With respect to this clone: Other DNA sequences in the sample encode the same CDR3. The rearrangement uses TRBV30 and TRBJ1-5; the D is unclear. The V gene's germline CDR1 is GTSNPN and CDR2 SVGIG (reference sequence). This CDR3 has 13 amino acids. The germline V and J ends were trimmed by 0 bases and 2 bases, with 5 bases remaining between them. CDR3 in DNA: TGTGCCTGGAGTGTAGAAGGCAATCAGCCCCAGCATTTT. It yields the protein CAWSVEGNQPQHF.

The chain is built from TRBV25-1 and TRBJ2-5; 9 bases match TRBD2. Germline values: CDR1 MGHDK, CDR2 SYGVNS. The CDR3 extends over 16 amino acids. V dropped 0 bases and J dropped 4; count of bases not matched to a gene: 6. CDR3 protein: CASSEYGGGRGETQYF. The DNA for the CDR3 is TGTGCCAGCAGTGAATATGGGGGCGGGAGGGGAGAGACCCAGTACTTC. Complete variable domain (other parts from reference TRBV25-1 and TRBJ2-5): EADIYQTPRYLVIGTGKKITLECSQTMGHDKMYWYQQDPGMELHLIHYSYGVNSTEKGDLSSESTVSRIRTEHFPLTLESARPSHTSQYLCASSEYGGGRGETQYFGPGTRLLVL.

The V call is TRBV19, the J call TRBJ1-1, with D perhaps TRBD1 (5 bases). CDR1 is LNHDA, CDR2 SQIVND, per germline (reference sequence). The CDR3 is 13 amino acids. V lost 5 bases and J lost 3, with 10 bases in between. Here the CDR3 reads CASSLRGDTEAFF. The DNA of the CDR3 is TGTGCCAGTAGTTTACGGGGGGACACTGAAGCTTTCTTT.

The DNA of the CDR3 is TGCGCCAGCAGTCAATCGGGCGGGGCTAGCTCCTACAATGAGCAGTTCTTC. As protein: CASSQSGGASSYNEQFF. The V call is TRBV23-1, the J call TRBJ2-1; a weak D match, TRBD2 (6 bases). TRBV23-1 is designated an ORF whose function remains uncertain. V lost 0 bases, J lost 0 bases, and 12 bases lay in between. The CDR3 is 17 residues long.

The chain carries TRBV5-1 and TRBJ2-3; 8 bases map to TRBD1. Germline CDR1 is SGHRS and CDR2 is YFSETQ. Germline trimming cut 1 base from V and 2 bases from J; bases unmatched to any gene: 6. This CDR3 comprises 16 residues. CDR3 coding DNA: TGCGCCAGCAGCTTGATAGGGACAGGACTCACAGATACGCAGTATTTT. Its translation: CASSLIGTGLTDTQYF. Using reference TRBV5-1 and TRBJ2-3 for the parts outside the CDR3, the full variable domain is KAGVTQTPRYLIKTRGQQVTLSCSPISGHRSVSWYQQTPGQGLQFLFEYFSETQRNKGNFPGRFSGRQFSNSRSEMNVSTLELGDSALYLCASSLIGTGLTDTQYFGPGTRLTVL.

The chain recombines TRBV6-6 with TRBJ1-5, with TRBD1 matching 10 bases. V lost 6 bases to trimming and J lost 2 bases; unmatched junction nucleotides: 1. Germline V CDR1 and CDR2: MNHNY, SVGAGI (reference sequence). The CDR3 length is 14 residues. This chain's CDR3 is CASRGTGGNQPQHF. The CDR3 DNA follows: TGTGCCAGCAGGGGGACAGGGGGCAATCAGCCCCAGCATTTT.

The CDR3 DNA reads TGTGCCAGCAGCTCTACAAATGCCGGGGCCAACGTCCTGACTTTC. This sequence encodes CASSSTNAGANVLTF. The chain is built from TRBV5-4 and TRBJ2-6; D is uncertain. This CDR3 has 15 amino acids. The V gene lost 3 bases and the J gene lost 4 bases, with 11 bases spanning the gap. Germline CDR1 reads SGHNT; CDR2 reads YYREEE (reference sequence).

This clone was seen a handful of times. This chain joins TRBV6-5 and TRBJ2-3; D perhaps matches TRBD2 (5 bases). The germline gives CDR1 MNHEY, CDR2 SVGAGI. V was trimmed by 6 bases and J by 3 bases, leaving 13 bases between them. The CDR3 contains 14 residues. In nucleotides, the CDR3 is TGTGCCAGCAGCCGCGGATTAGCGACAGATACGCAGTATTTT. Protein: CASSRGLATDTQYF.

CDR3 loop: CATSTGSTSLGELFF. The CDR3, as DNA: TGTGCCACCAGCACTGGCTCAACCTCTCTGGGGGAGCTGTTTTTT. The chain is built from TRBV15 and TRBJ2-2; D gene uncertain. The CDR3 is 15 amino acids. Germline CDR1 is LNHNV and CDR2 is YYDKDF (reference sequence). V was shortened by 4 bases and J by 8 bases, with 17 bases between the two germline ends.

The chain uses TRBV2 and TRBJ2-5, with D hard to call. The V gene lost 4 bases and the J gene lost 4 bases, with 10 bases spanning the gap. Germline V gene lookup returns CDR1 SNHLY and CDR2 FYNNEI. This CDR3 comprises 13 residues. CDR3 sequence: CASSAQYGETQYF. The CDR3, as DNA: TGTGCCAGCAGTGCTCAATACGGAGAGACCCAGTACTTC.

The chain recombines TRBV19 with TRBJ1-5; TRBD1 might be the D (5 bases). V dropped 5 bases and J dropped 3 bases, with 8 bases sitting between them. The CDR3 runs to 13 residues. CDR1 is LNHDA, CDR2 SQIVND, per germline (reference sequence). The CDR3 DNA sequence: TGTGCCAGTAGTGTACAGGTCAATCAGCCCCAGCATTTT. This sequence encodes CASSVQVNQPQHF.

The chain combines TRBV10-3 with TRBJ1-2; 7 bases match TRBD1. This CDR3 is 14 amino acids long. Germline V lookup: CDR1 ENHRY, CDR2 SYGVKD. Trimming at V came to 8 bases and at J to 0 bases, leaving 6 bases not matched to a gene. DNA of the CDR3: TGTGCCATCTGGACAGGAAGCACTAACTATGGCTACACCTTC. It encodes CAIWTGSTNYGYTF.

This clone was seen a few times. This chain joins TRBV9 and TRBJ2-2; no definite D call. V lost 0 bases and J 0 bases, leaving 6 bases between the germline ends. This CDR3 contains 15 residues. Per germline, CDR1 SGDLS and CDR2 YYNGEE. For the CDR3, the DNA is TGTGCCAGCAGCGTAGCGGGCACGAACACCGGGGAGCTGTTTTTT. Its translation is CASSVAGTNTGELFF.

The chain combines TRBV29-1 with TRBJ1-2; 10 bases are shared with TRBD1. Trimming took 4 bases from V and 7 from J; bases not matched to a gene: 6. This CDR3 comprises 13 residues. The V gene's germline CDR1 is SQVTM and CDR2 ANQGSEA. CDR3 loop: CSVGDRGEAGYTF. In nucleotides, the CDR3 is TGCAGCGTTGGGGACAGGGGAGAAGCTGGCTACACCTTC.